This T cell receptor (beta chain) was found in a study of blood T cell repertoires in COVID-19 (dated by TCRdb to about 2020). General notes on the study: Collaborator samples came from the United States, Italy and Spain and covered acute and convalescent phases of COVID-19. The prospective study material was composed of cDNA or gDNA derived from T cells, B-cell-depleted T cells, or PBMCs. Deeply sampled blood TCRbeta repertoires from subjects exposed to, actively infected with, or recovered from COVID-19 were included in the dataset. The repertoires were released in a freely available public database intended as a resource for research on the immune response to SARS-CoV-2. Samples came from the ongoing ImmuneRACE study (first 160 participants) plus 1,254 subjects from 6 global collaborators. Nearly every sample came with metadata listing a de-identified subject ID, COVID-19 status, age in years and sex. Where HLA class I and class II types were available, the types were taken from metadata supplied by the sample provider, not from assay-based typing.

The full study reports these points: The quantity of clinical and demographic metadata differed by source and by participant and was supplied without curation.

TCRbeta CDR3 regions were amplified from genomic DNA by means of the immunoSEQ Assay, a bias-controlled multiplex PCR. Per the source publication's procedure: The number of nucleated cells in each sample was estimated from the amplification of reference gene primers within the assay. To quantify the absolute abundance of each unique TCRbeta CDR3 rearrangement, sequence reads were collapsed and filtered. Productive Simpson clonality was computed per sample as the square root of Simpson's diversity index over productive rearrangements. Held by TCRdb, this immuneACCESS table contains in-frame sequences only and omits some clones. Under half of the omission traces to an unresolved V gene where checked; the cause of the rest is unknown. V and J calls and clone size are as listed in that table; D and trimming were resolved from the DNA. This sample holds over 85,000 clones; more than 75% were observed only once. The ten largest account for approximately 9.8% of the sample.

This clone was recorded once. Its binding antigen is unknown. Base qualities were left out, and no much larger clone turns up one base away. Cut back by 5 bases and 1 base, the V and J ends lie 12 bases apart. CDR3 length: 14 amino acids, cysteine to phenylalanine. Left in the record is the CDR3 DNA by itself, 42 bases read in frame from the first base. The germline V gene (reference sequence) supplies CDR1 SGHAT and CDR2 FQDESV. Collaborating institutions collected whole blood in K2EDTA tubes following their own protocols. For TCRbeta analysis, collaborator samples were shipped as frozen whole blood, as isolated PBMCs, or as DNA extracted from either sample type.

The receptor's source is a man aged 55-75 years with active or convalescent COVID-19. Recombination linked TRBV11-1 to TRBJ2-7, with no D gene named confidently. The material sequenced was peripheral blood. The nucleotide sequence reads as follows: TGTGCCAGCAGCCCTTTGACACATTCCTACGAGCAGTACTTC. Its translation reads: CASSPLTHSYEQYF.